These T cell receptor beta chains were read from a single sample in a study of T cell responses to AZD1222 COVID-19 vaccine. Sequenced by immunoSEQ multiplex PCR; TCRdb stores in-frame clones only, minus some. The sample includes under 200,000 clones, 92% of them seen just once. The source material was peripheral blood, sampled 28 days after the second AZD1222 dose. These receptor sequences come from an adult who received the AZD1222 COVID-19 vaccine. The CDR3 runs from the conserved cysteine through the conserved F or W. Fields, in order: J gene, V gene, D gene, clone size, CDR3 protein, CDR3 DNA. A D gene is named only where the DNA matches it firmly. Expanded clones get a size class; other rows say once, few or many, or leave the size out.

>TRBJ1-5|TRBV30|NA|NA
CAWNRDSNQPQHF
TGTGCCTGGAACAGGGATAGCAATCAGCCCCAGCATTTT
>TRBJ1-1|TRBV5-4|NA|NA
CASSLVGQSNTEAFF
TGTGCCAGCAGCTTGGTAGGACAGTCGAACACTGAAGCTTTCTTT
>TRBJ1-1|TRBV28|NA|NA
CASSRGRHTEAFF
TGTGCCAGCAGTCGGGGACGGCACACTGAAGCTTTCTTT
>TRBJ2-3|TRBV3-1/TRBV3-2|TRBD2|NA
CASWSGRGGSTDTQYF
TGTGCCAGCTGGAGCGGGCGGGGGGGCTCCACAGATACGCAGTATTTT
>TRBJ1-5|TRBV30|NA|NA
CAWCQGVGNQPQHF
TGTGCCTGGTGCCAGGGTGTGGGCAATCAGCCCCAGCATTTT
>TRBJ1-6|TRBV10-3|TRBD1|few
CAISEGQGPPLHF
TGTGCCATCAGTGAGGGACAGGGTCCACCCCTCCACTTT
>TRBJ2-2|TRBV19|TRBD1|NA
CASSRGQGKVGNTGELFF
TGTGCCAGTAGCAGGGGGCAGGGCAAAGTCGGGAACACCGGGGAGCTGTTTTTT
>TRBJ1-2|TRBV4-1|NA|NA
CASSRSDGTQIYGYTF
TGCGCCAGCAGCCGCTCAGACGGCACCCAGATCTATGGCTACACCTTC
>TRBJ1-2|TRBV6-1|NA|NA
CASSDPQTYGYTF
TGTGCCAGCAGTGACCCACAGACTTATGGCTACACCTTC
>TRBJ1-5|TRBV19|NA|NA
CASNAGPDPYQPQHF
TGTGCCAGCAATGCCGGACCCGATCCTTATCAGCCCCAGCATTTT
>TRBJ1-1|TRBV19|NA|NA
CASSMSAAMNTEAFF
TGTGCCAGTAGTATGAGCGCAGCCATGAACACTGAAGCTTTCTTT
>TRBJ2-7|TRBV27|NA|NA
CASSPGRLSYEQYF
TGTGCCAGCAGTCCCGGAAGGTTGAGCTACGAGCAGTACTTC
>TRBJ1-4|TRBV3-1/TRBV3-2|NA|NA
CASSQDRDEEPEKLFF
TGTGCCAGCAGCCAAGACCGGGACGAGGAACCCGAAAAACTGTTTTTT
>TRBJ1-3|TRBV19|NA|NA
CASRTTGTGNTIYF
TGTGCCAGTAGGACCACAGGGACTGGAAACACCATATATTTT
>TRBJ1-1|TRBV4-1|NA|NA
CASSQDGKGLEAFF
TGCGCCAGCAGCCAAGATGGAAAGGGGTTAGAAGCTTTCTTT
>TRBJ1-2|TRBV24-1|NA|NA
CATSDYRDGYTF
TGTGCCACCAGTGACTACAGGGATGGCTACACCTTC
>TRBJ2-7|TRBV7-2|TRBD2|NA
CASSLTLAGGSPEQYF
TGTGCCAGCAGCTTAACCTTAGCGGGAGGTTCCCCCGAGCAGTACTTC
>TRBJ2-2|TRBV7-9|TRBD1|NA
CASSHKRQSGGANTGELFF
TGTGCCAGCAGCCACAAACGACAGTCAGGGGGCGCGAACACCGGGGAGCTGTTTTTT
>TRBJ1-1|TRBV6-1|NA|NA
CASSEVRRVGTEAFF
TGTGCCAGCAGTGAAGTAAGGAGGGTCGGCACTGAAGCTTTCTTT
>TRBJ2-1|TRBV29-1|NA|NA
CSVERRGLLGEQFF
TGCAGCGTTGAAAGGCGGGGACTCCTGGGGGAGCAGTTCTTC
>TRBJ2-7|TRBV2|TRBD1|NA
CASWRGQGSYEQYF
TGTGCCAGCTGGCGGGGACAGGGGTCCTACGAGCAGTACTTC
>TRBJ2-2|TRBV3-1/TRBV3-2|NA|NA
CASSQERGGPGTGELFF
TGTGCCAGCAGCCAAGAACGCGGTGGGCCGGGCACCGGGGAGCTGTTTTTT
>TRBJ1-5|TRBV7-2|NA|NA
CASSLSPGNNQPQHF
TGTGCCAGCAGCTTATCACCGGGTAACAATCAGCCCCAGCATTTT
>TRBJ2-7|TRBV19|TRBD1|NA
CASSSPGQKSYEQYF
TGTGCCAGTAGTTCTCCGGGACAGAAGTCTTACGAGCAGTACTTC
>TRBJ1-1|TRBV7-9|NA|once
CASSLAEWEAFF
TGTGCCAGCAGCTTAGCGGAATGGGAAGCTTTCTTT
>TRBJ1-1|TRBV7-9|TRBD1|once
CASSLSGGRGALNTEAFF
TGTGCCAGCAGCCTATCAGGGGGCAGGGGGGCCTTGAACACTGAAGCTTTCTTT
>TRBJ1-3|TRBV6-5|NA|once
CASTLRGGNTIYF
TGTGCCAGCACCCTAAGGGGGGGAAACACCATATATTTT
>TRBJ2-7|TRBV5-6|NA|once
CASSLFRGGEQYF
TGTGCCAGCAGCTTGTTCAGAGGGGGCGAGCAGTACTTC
>TRBJ1-5|TRBV28|NA|NA
CASSLQSGPFNQPQHF
TGTGCCAGCAGTTTACAATCAGGGCCGTTCAATCAGCCCCAGCATTTT
>TRBJ1-2|TRBV3-1/TRBV3-2|NA|NA
CASSQERTHGYTF
TGTGCCAGCAGCCAAGAAAGGACGCATGGCTACACCTTC
>TRBJ2-2|TRBV12-5|TRBD1|NA
CASGLVNRGPPWTGELFF
TGTGCTAGTGGTTTGGTTAACAGGGGGCCCCCCTGGACCGGGGAGCTGTTTTTT
>TRBJ2-1|TRBV5-6|TRBD2|NA
CASKREYEQFF
TGTGCCAGCAAGCGGGAATATGAGCAGTTCTTC
>TRBJ2-5|TRBV18|TRBD2|NA
CASSPPGLAGETQYF
TGTGCCAGCTCACCCCCGGGACTAGCGGGAGAGACCCAGTACTTC
>TRBJ2-1|TRBV7-2|NA|NA
CASSLARWWENSYNEQFF
TGTGCCAGCAGCTTAGCGAGGTGGTGGGAGAACTCCTACAATGAGCAGTTCTTC
>TRBJ2-1|TRBV7-9|NA|NA
CASSLEFGGQTYNEQFF
TGTGCCAGCAGCTTAGAGTTTGGGGGTCAGACCTACAATGAGCAGTTCTTC
>TRBJ1-5|TRBV4-3|NA|NA
CASSQVPGQLNQPQHF
TGCGCCAGCAGCCAAGTTCCCGGACAGCTCAATCAGCCCCAGCATTTT
>TRBJ2-7|TRBV27|NA|NA
CASSLSMTAQTEQYF
TGTGCCAGCAGTTTATCGATGACAGCACAGACGGAGCAGTACTTC
>TRBJ1-4|TRBV4-3|NA|NA
CASSQNRGGGEKLFF
TGCGCCAGCAGCCAAAATCGAGGGGGGGGTGAAAAACTGTTTTTT
>TRBJ2-1|TRBV4-1|NA|NA
CASSQDMRMSSYNEQFF
TGCGCCAGCAGCCAAGATATGCGGATGAGCTCCTACAATGAGCAGTTCTTC
>TRBJ2-2|TRBV4-2|TRBD2|NA
CASSPPTSAVGELFF
TGTGCCAGCAGCCCTCCGACTAGCGCTGTCGGGGAGCTGTTTTTT
>TRBJ2-6|TRBV5-6|NA|once
CASSLGPETGANVLTF
TGTGCCAGCAGCTTGGGCCCGGAAACTGGGGCCAACGTCCTGACTTTC
>TRBJ1-2|TRBV28|NA|NA
CASSFPGGVSYGYTF
TGTGCCAGCAGTTTCCCGGGAGGCGTAAGCTATGGCTACACCTTC
>TRBJ1-4|TRBV4-1|NA|once
CASSLHRGFEEKLFF
TGCGCCAGCAGCCTTCACCGTGGGTTTGAAGAAAAACTGTTTTTT
>TRBJ1-4|TRBV19|NA|NA
CASSETVMGEKLFF
TGTGCCAGTAGTGAGACAGTTATGGGAGAAAAACTGTTTTTT
>TRBJ2-7|TRBV27|TRBD2|NA
CASSRGLAGLYEQYF
TGTGCCAGCAGTCGGGGACTAGCGGGCCTCTACGAGCAGTACTTC
>TRBJ1-5|TRBV24-1|NA|NA
CATSDLQHGGDGNQPQHF
TGTGCCACCAGTGATTTGCAACACGGGGGGGATGGCAATCAGCCCCAGCATTTT
>TRBJ1-5|TRBV5-5|NA|NA
CASSLGEAKGSNQPQHF
TGTGCCAGCAGCTTGGGCGAGGCGAAGGGTAGCAATCAGCCCCAGCATTTT
>TRBJ2-7|TRBV6-2/TRBV6-3|TRBD2|NA
CASSYPTSGRTSTSAEQYF
TGTGCCAGCAGTTACCCGACTAGCGGGAGAACCAGTACCTCGGCCGAGCAGTACTTC
>TRBJ1-2|TRBV19|NA|NA
CASSHDNNYGYTF
TGTGCCAGTAGTCACGACAACAACTATGGCTACACCTTC
>TRBJ2-7|TRBV18|NA|NA
CASSSRIPQTSQGSHEQYF
TGTGCCAGCTCCTCACGCATACCTCAAACATCCCAGGGGTCCCACGAGCAGTACTTC
>TRBJ1-2|TRBV6-6|NA|NA
CASSSGLTNYGYTF
TGTGCCAGCAGTAGCGGTTTGACTAACTATGGCTACACCTTC
>TRBJ2-1|TRBV19|TRBD2|NA
CAISASGSLNEQFF
TGTGCCATATCCGCTAGCGGGAGTCTTAATGAGCAGTTCTTC
>TRBJ2-2|TRBV25-1|NA|NA
CASSLSGPNTGELFF
TGTGCCAGCAGCCTTAGCGGACCCAACACCGGGGAGCTGTTTTTT
>TRBJ1-2|TRBV5-1|TRBD1|NA
CASSPKQGANYGYTF
TGCGCCAGCAGCCCCAAGCAGGGGGCTAACTATGGCTACACCTTC
>TRBJ2-3|TRBV10-1|TRBD2|once
CATLSWISGRGGDTQYF
TGCGCCACCCTTTCTTGGATTAGCGGGAGGGGCGGGGATACGCAGTATTTT
>TRBJ1-4|TRBV7-9|NA|NA
CASSLSAGVREKLFF
TGTGCCAGCAGCTTAAGTGCAGGGGTGCGTGAAAAACTGTTTTTT
>TRBJ2-2|TRBV5-6|NA|few
CASSFGVDTGELFF
TGTGCCAGCAGCTTCGGGGTTGACACCGGGGAGCTGTTTTTT
>TRBJ2-3|TRBV5-1|TRBD1|NA
CASSGQGMTDTQYF
TGCGCCAGCTCGGGACAGGGAATGACAGATACGCAGTATTTT
>TRBJ1-2|TRBV5-4|TRBD1|NA
CASIDRVAMTGYTF
TGTGCCAGCATTGACAGGGTGGCCATGACTGGCTACACCTTC
>TRBJ1-4|TRBV6-5|NA|NA
CASTGVQGFNEKLFF
TGTGCCAGCACCGGCGTACAGGGCTTTAATGAAAAACTGTTTTTT